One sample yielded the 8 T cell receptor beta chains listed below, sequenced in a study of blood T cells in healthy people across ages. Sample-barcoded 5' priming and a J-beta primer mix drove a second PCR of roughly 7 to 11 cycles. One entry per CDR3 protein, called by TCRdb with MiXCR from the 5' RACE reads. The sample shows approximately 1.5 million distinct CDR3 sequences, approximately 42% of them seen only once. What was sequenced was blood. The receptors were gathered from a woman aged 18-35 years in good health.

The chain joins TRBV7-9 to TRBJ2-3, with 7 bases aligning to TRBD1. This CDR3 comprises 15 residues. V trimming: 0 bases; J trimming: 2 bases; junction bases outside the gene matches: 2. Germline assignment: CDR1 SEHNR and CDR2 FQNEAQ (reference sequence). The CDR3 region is CASSLAQGTTDTQYF. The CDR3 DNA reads TGTGCCAGCAGCTTAGCACAGGGGACCACAGATACGCAGTATTTT.

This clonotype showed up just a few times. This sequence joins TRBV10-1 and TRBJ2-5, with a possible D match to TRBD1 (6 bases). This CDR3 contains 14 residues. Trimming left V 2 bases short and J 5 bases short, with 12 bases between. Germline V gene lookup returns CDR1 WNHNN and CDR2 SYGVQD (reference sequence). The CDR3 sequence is CASSERGRRETQYF. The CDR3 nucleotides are TGCGCCAGCAGTGAGAGGGGGAGACGGGAGACCCAGTACTTC.

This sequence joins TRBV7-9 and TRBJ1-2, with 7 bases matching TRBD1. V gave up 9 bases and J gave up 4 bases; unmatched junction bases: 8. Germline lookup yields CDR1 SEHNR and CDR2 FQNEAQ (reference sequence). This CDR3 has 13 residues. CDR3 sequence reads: CASGDSETYGYTF. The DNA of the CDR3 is TGTGCCAGTGGGGACAGCGAGACCTATGGCTACACCTTC.

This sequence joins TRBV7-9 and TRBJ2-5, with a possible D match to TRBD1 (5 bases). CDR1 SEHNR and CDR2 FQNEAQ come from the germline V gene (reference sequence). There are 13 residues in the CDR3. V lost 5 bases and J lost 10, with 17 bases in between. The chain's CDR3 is CASSLGDRFLQYF. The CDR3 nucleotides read TGTGCCAGCAGCCTCGGAGACAGATTCCTCCAGTACTTC.

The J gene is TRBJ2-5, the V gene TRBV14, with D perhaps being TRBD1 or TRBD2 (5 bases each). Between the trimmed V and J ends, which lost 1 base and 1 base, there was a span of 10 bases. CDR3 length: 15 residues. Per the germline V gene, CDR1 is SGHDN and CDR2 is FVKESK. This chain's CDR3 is CASSQAGALQETQYF. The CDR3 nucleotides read TGTGCCAGCAGCCAAGCCGGGGCCCTCCAAGAGACCCAGTACTTC.

CDR3 DNA: TGCAGTGCTAGAGATCTAGCGGGATACACAGATACGCAGTATTTT. Encoded protein: CSARDLAGYTDTQYF. The V call is TRBV20-1, the J call TRBJ2-3, with 9 nucleotides matching TRBD2. The germline V gene encodes CDR1 DFQATT and CDR2 SNEGSKA (reference sequence). Losses at the gene ends were 0 bases for V and 2 bases for J; bases not matched to a gene: 3. This CDR3 comprises 15 residues.

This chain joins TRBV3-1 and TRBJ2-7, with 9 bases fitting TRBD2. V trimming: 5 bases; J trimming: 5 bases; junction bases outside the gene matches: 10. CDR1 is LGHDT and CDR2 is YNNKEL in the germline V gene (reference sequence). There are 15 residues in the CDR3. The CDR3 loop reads CASSTGLAGGNEQYF. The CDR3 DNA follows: TGTGCCAGCAGCACGGGACTCGCGGGAGGGAACGAGCAGTACTTC.

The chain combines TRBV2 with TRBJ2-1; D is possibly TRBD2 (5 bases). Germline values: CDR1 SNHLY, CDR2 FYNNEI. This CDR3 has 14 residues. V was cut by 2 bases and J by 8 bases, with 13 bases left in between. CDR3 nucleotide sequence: TGTGCCAGCAGTGAAAAGGCCCTCGGGGATGAGCAGTTCTTC. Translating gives CASSEKALGDEQFF. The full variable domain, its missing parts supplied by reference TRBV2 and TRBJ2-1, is EPEVTQTPSHQVTQMGQEVILRCVPISNHLYFYWYRQILGQKVEFLVSFYNNEISEKSEIFDDQFSVERPDGSNFTLKIRSTKLEDSAMYFCASSEKALGDEQFFGPGTRLTVL.